What follows is one T cell receptor beta chain and its context. The antigen remains unidentified. The repertoire was sequenced with immunoSEQ multiplex PCR; TCRdb's copy has only in-frame clones and lacks some. The sample shows 100,000 to 150,000 clones, about 90% of them seen only once. V gave up 0 bases and J gave up 3 bases, with 9 bases separating them. The CDR3 has 15 amino acids. CDR1 and CDR2 (germline): SGHRS, YFSETQ. The data were obtained in a study of cytomegalovirus exposure and HLA in healthy donors. Across the whole study: In a later analysis, it was reported that the approximately 110 validation repertoires had been produced on the same platform as the 550 to 700 repertoires belonging to the first cohort. The study, taken as a whole, reports: A later analysis found first-cohort TCR clusters tended to co-occur in the 130 or so validation repertoires. Whilst most TCR sequences proved rare, a subset of public TCRs occurred across many donors. Per published reports, the classifier diagnosed cytomegalovirus status with high specificity and sensitivity.

The chain combines TRBV5-1 with TRBJ1-4; D is possibly TRBD1 (5 bases). The receptor was derived from a woman under 30 in good health and CMV-seronegative. Sequenced: PBMCs. The CDR3 DNA reads as TGCGCCAGCAGCTTGGGGGGCAGGGCTAATGAAAAACTGTTTTTT. Translation: CASSLGGRANEKLFF.